This T cell receptor beta chain was identified in a study of metastatic and nonmetastatic thyroid tumors (dated by TCRdb to about 2020). Regarding the study in general: Repertoires were compared across peripheral blood and tumor or nodule tissue samples from malignant and benign thyroid patients. Here is what the overall study found, with its caveats: TCR beta diversity was reported as significantly higher in malignant tumors than in benign nodules, in both blood and tumor samples.

This clone was detected ten times or more. Its recognized antigen is unknown. Nothing much larger sits one base from this clone, and base qualities are not available. The germline V gene encodes CDR1 SQVTM and CDR2 ANQGSEA. Its CDR3 holds 15 amino acids, cysteine through phenylalanine. This entry keeps only the CDR3 DNA: 45 bases, framed from base 1. After removal of 4 bases from V and 5 bases from J, the junction retains 11 bases not matched to a gene. No treatment had been received by any patient before thyroid surgery. The study retrospectively analysed patient clinical samples collected from the early 2010s to the late 2010s using T-cell receptor beta sequencing. Receptor libraries were prepared by PCR. The instrument given in TCRdb is Illumina HiSeq 4000. High-throughput sequencing was used to profile the CDR3 region of the TCR beta-chain in every patient. The original pipeline was this. The researchers built a classifier to tell apart papillary thyroid cancer patients with distant metastasis, based on CDR3 differences among clinicopathological groups. The Shannon index was used to assess repertoire diversity, and the Morisita-Horn index was used to assess tumor-blood repertoire similarity. The public reads were reprocessed in TCRdb via fastp at Q25 and MiXCR, keeping in-frame beta chains. The V and J calls were not made by the authors but by TCRdb's processing. The sample records approximately 31,000 clones, 30% of which are singletons. The top ten hold over 30% of the sample.

The TCR was taken from a female donor with papillary thyroid cancer or a benign thyroid nodule (not recorded which). Some clones in this sample may be carry-over from other donors' samples. Source material: blood. The chain is encoded by TRBV29-1 joined to TRBJ2-1, with 7 junctional bases fitting TRBD2. The CDR3 in this case is CSVAGTSEGNNEQFF. The sequenced DNA is TGCAGCGTTGCGGGTACTAGCGAGGGGAACAATGAGCAGTTCTTC.